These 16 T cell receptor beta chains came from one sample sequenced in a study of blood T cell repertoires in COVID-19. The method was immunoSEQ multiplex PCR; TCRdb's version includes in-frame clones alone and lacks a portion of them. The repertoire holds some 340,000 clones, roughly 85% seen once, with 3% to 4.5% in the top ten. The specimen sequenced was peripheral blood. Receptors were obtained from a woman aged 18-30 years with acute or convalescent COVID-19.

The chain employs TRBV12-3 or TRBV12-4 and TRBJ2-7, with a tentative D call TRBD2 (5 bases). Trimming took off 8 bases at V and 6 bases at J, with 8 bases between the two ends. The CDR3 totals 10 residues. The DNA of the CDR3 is TGTGCCAGCGGAGGATCCGAGCAGTACTTC. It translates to CASGGSEQYF.

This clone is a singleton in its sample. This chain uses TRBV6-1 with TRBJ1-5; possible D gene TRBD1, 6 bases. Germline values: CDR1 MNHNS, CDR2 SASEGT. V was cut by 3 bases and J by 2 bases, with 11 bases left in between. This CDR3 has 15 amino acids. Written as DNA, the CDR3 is TGTGCCAGCAGTGACAGGGGTGGGGGCAATCAGCCCCAGCATTTT. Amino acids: CASSDRGGGNQPQHF.

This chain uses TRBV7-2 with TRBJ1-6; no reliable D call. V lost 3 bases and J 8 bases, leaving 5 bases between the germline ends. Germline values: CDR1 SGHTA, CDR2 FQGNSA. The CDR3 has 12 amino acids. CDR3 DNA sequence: TGTGCCAGCAGCTTCGGGGATTCACCCCTCCACTTT. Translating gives CASSFGDSPLHF.

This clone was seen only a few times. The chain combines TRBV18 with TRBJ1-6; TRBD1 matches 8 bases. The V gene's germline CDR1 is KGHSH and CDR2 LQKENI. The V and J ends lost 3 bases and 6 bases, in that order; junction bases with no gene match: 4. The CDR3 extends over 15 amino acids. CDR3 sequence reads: CASSPTGGSNSPLHF. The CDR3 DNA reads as TGTGCCAGCTCACCCACAGGGGGTTCTAATTCACCCCTCCACTTT.

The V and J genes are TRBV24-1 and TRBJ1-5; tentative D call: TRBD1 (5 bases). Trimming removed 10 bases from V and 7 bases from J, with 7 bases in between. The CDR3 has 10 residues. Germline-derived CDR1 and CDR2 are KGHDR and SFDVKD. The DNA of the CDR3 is TGTGCCACTCACAGGCAGCCCCAGCATTTT. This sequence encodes CATHRQPQHF.

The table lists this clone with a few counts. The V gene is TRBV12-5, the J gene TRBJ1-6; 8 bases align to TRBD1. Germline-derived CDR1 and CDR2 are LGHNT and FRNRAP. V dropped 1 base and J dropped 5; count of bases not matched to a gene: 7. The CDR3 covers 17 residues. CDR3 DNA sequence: TGTGCTAGTGGTTTGGCTGCGACGACAGGGGATAATTCACCCCTCCACTTT. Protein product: CASGLAATTGDNSPLHF.

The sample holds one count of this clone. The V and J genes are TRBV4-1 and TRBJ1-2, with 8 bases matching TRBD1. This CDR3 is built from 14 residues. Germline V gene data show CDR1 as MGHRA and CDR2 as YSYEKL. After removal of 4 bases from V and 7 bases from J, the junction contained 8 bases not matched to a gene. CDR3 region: CASSPWTGWVGYTF. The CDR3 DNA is TGCGCCAGCAGCCCTTGGACAGGGTGGGTTGGCTACACCTTC.

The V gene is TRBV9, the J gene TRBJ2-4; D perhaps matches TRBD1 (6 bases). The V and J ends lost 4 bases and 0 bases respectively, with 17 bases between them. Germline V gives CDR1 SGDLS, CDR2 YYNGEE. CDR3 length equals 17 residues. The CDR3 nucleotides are TGTGCCAGCAGCACCCGGGACACAGGTCTAGCCAAAAACATTCAGTACTTC. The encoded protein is CASSTRDTGLAKNIQYF. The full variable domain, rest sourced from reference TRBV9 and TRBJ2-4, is DSGVTQTPKHLITATGQRVTLRCSPRSGDLSVYWYQQSLDQGLQFLIQYYNGEERAKGNILERFSAQQFPDLHSELNLSSLELGDSALYFCASSTRDTGLAKNIQYFGAGTRLSVL.

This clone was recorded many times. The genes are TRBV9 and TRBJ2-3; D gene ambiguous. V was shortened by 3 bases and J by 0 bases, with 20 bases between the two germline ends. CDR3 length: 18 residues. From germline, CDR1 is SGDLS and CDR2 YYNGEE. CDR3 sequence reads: CASSDPLSPDSSTDTQYF. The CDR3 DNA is TGTGCCAGCAGCGATCCTCTCTCGCCAGATTCTAGCACAGATACGCAGTATTTT.

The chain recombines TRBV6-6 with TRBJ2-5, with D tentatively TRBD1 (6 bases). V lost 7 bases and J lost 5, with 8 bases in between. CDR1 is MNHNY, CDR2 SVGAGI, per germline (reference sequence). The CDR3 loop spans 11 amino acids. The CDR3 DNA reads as TGTGCCAGCATAACAGGGGAGACCCAGTACTTC. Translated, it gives CASITGETQYF.

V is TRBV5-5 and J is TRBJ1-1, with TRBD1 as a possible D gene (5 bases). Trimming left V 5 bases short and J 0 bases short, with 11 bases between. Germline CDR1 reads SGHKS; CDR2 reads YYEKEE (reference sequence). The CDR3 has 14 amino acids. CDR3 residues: CASSGAGMNTEAFF. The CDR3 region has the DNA TGTGCCAGCAGTGGGGCAGGGATGAACACTGAAGCTTTCTTT.

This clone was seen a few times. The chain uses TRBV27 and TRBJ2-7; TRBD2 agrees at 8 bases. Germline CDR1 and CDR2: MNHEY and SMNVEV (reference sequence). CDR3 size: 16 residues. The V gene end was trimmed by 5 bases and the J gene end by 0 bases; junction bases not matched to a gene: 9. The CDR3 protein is CASSPEERETSYEQYF. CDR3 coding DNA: TGTGCCAGCAGTCCCGAGGAGCGGGAGACCTCCTACGAGCAGTACTTC.

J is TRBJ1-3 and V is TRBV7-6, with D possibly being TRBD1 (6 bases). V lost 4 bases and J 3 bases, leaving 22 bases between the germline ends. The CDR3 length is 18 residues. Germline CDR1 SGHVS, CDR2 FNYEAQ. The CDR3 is CASSSRGLGSGDGNTIYF. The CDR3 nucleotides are TGTGCCAGCAGCTCGAGAGGGCTAGGGTCAGGGGATGGAAACACCATATATTTT.

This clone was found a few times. DNA of the CDR3: TGTGCCAGCAGCCCGATGACGGGGAATGAGCAGTTCTTC. Encoded protein: CASSPMTGNEQFF. The chain recombines TRBV9 with TRBJ2-1, with D perhaps TRBD2 (5 bases). CDR1 is SGDLS, CDR2 YYNGEE, per germline. Trimming took off 4 bases at V and 7 bases at J, with 12 bases between the two ends. The CDR3 covers 13 residues. Full variable domain (rest looked up from reference TRBV9 and TRBJ2-1): DSGVTQTPKHLITATGQRVTLRCSPRSGDLSVYWYQQSLDQGLQFLIQYYNGEERAKGNILERFSAQQFPDLHSELNLSSLELGDSALYFCASSPMTGNEQFFGPGTRLTVL.

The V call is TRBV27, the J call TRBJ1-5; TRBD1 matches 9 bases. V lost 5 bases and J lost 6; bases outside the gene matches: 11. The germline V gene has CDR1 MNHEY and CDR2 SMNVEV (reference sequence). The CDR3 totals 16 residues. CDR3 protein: CASSPQGAGISQPQHF. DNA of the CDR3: TGTGCCAGCAGTCCACAGGGGGCAGGGATTAGTCAGCCCCAGCATTTT.

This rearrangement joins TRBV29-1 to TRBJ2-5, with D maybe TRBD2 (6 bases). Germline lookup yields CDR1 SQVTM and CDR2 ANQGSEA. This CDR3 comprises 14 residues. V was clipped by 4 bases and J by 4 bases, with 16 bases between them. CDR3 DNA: TGCAGCGTTGTCGGGGGAGGTTTAGCAGAGACCCAGTACTTC. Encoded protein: CSVVGGGLAETQYF. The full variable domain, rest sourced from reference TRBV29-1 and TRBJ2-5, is SAVISQKPSRDICQRGTSLTIQCQVDSQVTMMFWYRQQPGQSLTLIATANQGSEATYESGFVIDKFPISRPNLTFSTLTVSNMSPEDSSIYLCSVVGGGLAETQYFGPGTRLLVL.